Presented here are 17 T cell receptor beta chains from one specimen sequenced in a study of CD8 T cells in Susac syndrome. Random-hexamer reverse transcription was applied to about 0.45 to 1 ug RNA. TCRdb called the immunoSEQ multiplex PCR reads again in MiXCR, with one record for every CDR3 protein. This sample has over 95,000 distinct CDR3 sequences; 92% occur once, and the top ten carry roughly 0.15%. The sample consisted of CD4+ T cells from PBMCs. The receptors shown here come from a human donor in good health.

The V gene is TRBV4-1, the J gene TRBJ2-7; 9 nucleotides match TRBD1. Germline V gene lookup returns CDR1 MGHRA and CDR2 YSYEKL. The CDR3 length is 16 residues. V gave up 4 bases and J gave up 4 bases; unmatched junction bases: 11. The CDR3 DNA is TGCGCCAGCAGCCGAACCCCGGGACAGGGTGTTTACGAGCAGTACTTC. Translation: CASSRTPGQGVYEQYF.

The chain carries TRBV5-1 and TRBJ2-1; a possible D gene is TRBD1 (6 bases). The ends were cut back, 4 bases at V and 4 bases at J, with 15 bases in the middle. The CDR3 consists of 15 residues. CDR1 and CDR2 from the germline V gene are SGHRS and YFSETQ. CDR3 nucleotides: TGCGCCAGCAGCAAGGTAGTACAGGGATACAATGAGCAGTTCTTC. This gives the protein CASSKVVQGYNEQFF.

The chain recombines TRBV5-1 with TRBJ1-5; D unclear. CDR3 length: 13 amino acids. The germline V and J ends were trimmed by 0 bases and 4 bases, with 5 bases remaining between them. CDR1 and CDR2 (germline): SGHRS, YFSETQ. CDR3 DNA: TGCGCCAGCAGCTTGGGTATTAATCAGCCCCAGCATTTT. Residues: CASSLGINQPQHF.

This rearrangement joins TRBV29-1 to TRBJ1-2, with 8 positions matching TRBD1. CDR3 length equals 14 residues. Germline CDR1 SQVTM, CDR2 ANQGSEA. Trimming took 8 bases from V and 7 from J; bases not matched to a gene: 15. This chain's CDR3 is CSIHAADRVSGYTF. The CDR3 nucleotides are TGCAGCATACACGCCGCGGACAGGGTATCTGGCTACACCTTC.

The V call is TRBV5-1, the J call TRBJ2-7; D tentatively fits TRBD1 or TRBD2 (5 bases each). The germline V gene has CDR1 SGHRS and CDR2 YFSETQ. Trimming took off 4 bases at V and 0 bases at J, with 8 bases between the two ends. This CDR3 comprises 13 residues. The CDR3 loop reads CASSRDVSYEQYF. The CDR3 bases are TGCGCCAGCAGCCGGGACGTCTCCTACGAGCAGTACTTC.

Here the CDR3 reads CAISEGDFEAFF. CDR3 in DNA: TGTGCCATCAGTGAGGGAGATTTTGAAGCTTTCTTT. V gene TRBV10-3 combines with J gene TRBJ1-1; unclear D gene. The germline CDR1 and CDR2 sequences are ENHRY and SYGVKD. Trimming pared 2 bases from V and 7 bases from J, leaving 8 bases between. The CDR3 is 12 residues long.

The chain recombines TRBV29-1 with TRBJ1-2, with TRBD1 as a possible D gene (6 bases). The CDR3 length is 13 residues. V lost 6 bases, J lost 8 bases, and 19 bases lay in between. Germline V lookup: CDR1 SQVTM, CDR2 ANQGSEA. CDR3 nucleotides: TGCAGCGTCGGAACCCCGAGGACAGACGGCTACACCTTC. Encoded protein: CSVGTPRTDGYTF.

The genes are TRBV5-4 and TRBJ1-1; TRBD1 is a possible D gene (6 bases). This CDR3 contains 15 residues. CDR1 and CDR2 from the germline V gene are SGHNT and YYREEE (reference sequence). V shed 0 bases and J shed 1 base, with 10 bases lying between them. CDR3 residues: CASSLASRGNTEAFF. CDR3 bases: TGTGCCAGCAGCTTGGCCTCCAGGGGGAACACTGAAGCTTTCTTT.

V usage is TRBV2 and J usage is TRBJ1-1; 7 bases are a match to TRBD1. Germline trimming cut 6 bases from V and 4 bases from J; bases unmatched to any gene: 5. The CDR3 loop spans 13 amino acids. In germline, CDR1 is SNHLY, CDR2 FYNNEI. The CDR3 coding sequence is TGTGCCAGCAGGACAGGGTTGGGCACTGAAGCTTTCTTT. This sequence encodes CASRTGLGTEAFF.

The chain employs TRBV7-2 and TRBJ2-3; TRBD2 aligns across 11 bases. The ends lost 5 bases at V and 3 bases at J; junction bases unmatched: 7. From germline, CDR1 is SGHTA and CDR2 FQGNSA. There are 16 residues in the CDR3. The CDR3 DNA reads as TGTGCCAGCAGCCAAGGTGGGACTAGCGGTACAGATACGCAGTATTTT. Protein product: CASSQGGTSGTDTQYF.

This clonotype was recorded once. The V call is TRBV7-9, the J call TRBJ2-7; weak D call: TRBD2 (6 bases). The germline CDR1 and CDR2 sequences are SEHNR and FQNEAQ (reference sequence). The CDR3 consists of 18 residues. V dropped 6 bases and J dropped 3 bases, with 27 bases sitting between them. The CDR3 DNA is TGTGCCAGCAGAACGGGAGACCCGGGTTTAGGGAGGATCTACGAGCAGTACTTC. This sequence encodes CASRTGDPGLGRIYEQYF.

V gene TRBV5-6 combines with J gene TRBJ1-2, with 8 bases lining up with TRBD1. The CDR3 is 13 residues long. Germline V CDR1 and CDR2: SGHDT, YYEEEE. The V and J ends lost 1 base and 8 bases, in that order; junction bases with no gene match: 4. CDR3 nucleotides: TGTGCCAGCAGCTTGCAGGGGGCTGGGGGCTACACCTTC. Translating gives CASSLQGAGGYTF.

This chain links TRBV30 with TRBJ1-1, with a tentative D call TRBD1 (5 bases). The ends were cut back, 3 bases at V and 4 bases at J, with 15 bases in the middle. The CDR3 covers 14 residues. Germline CDR1 is GTSNPN and CDR2 is SVGIG (reference sequence). DNA of the CDR3: TGTGCCTGGAGAGGTCAGGGATGGGGCACTGAAGCTTTCTTT. It encodes CAWRGQGWGTEAFF.

CDR3 loop: CASSQTYTEAFF. In nucleotides, the CDR3 is TGTGCCAGCAGCCAAACGTACACTGAAGCTTTCTTT. The chain joins TRBV11-2 to TRBJ1-1; D is ambiguous. Between the trimmed V and J ends, which lost 5 bases and 3 bases, there was a span of 7 bases. Per the germline V gene, CDR1 is SGHAT and CDR2 is FQNNGV. The CDR3 runs to 12 residues.

V usage is TRBV12-3 or TRBV12-4 and J usage is TRBJ2-7; maybe TRBD1 (6 bases). The CDR3 is 14 amino acids. V dropped 7 bases and J dropped 1 base, with 14 bases sitting between them. CDR3 DNA: TGTGCCAGCACCCCGGGACACCAATCCTACGAGCAGTACTTC. Its translation is CASTPGHQSYEQYF.

This clonotype occurred once. V and J are TRBV19 and TRBJ2-2; D tentatively reads TRBD1 or TRBD2 (5 bases each). V lost 5 bases and J lost 6, with 22 bases in between. The CDR3 has 17 residues. Germline CDR1 and CDR2: LNHDA and SQIVND (reference sequence). The CDR3 DNA reads TGTGCCAGTAGTTCCCCAGGGTTAGCGTTCACCTCCGGGGAGCTGTTTTTT. It is translated as CASSSPGLAFTSGELFF.

The J gene is TRBJ2-2, the V gene TRBV2; TRBD1 is a possible D gene (5 bases). Looked up from germline, CDR1 is SNHLY and CDR2 is FYNNEI. The CDR3 length is 15 residues. V was trimmed by 6 bases and J by 0 bases, leaving 11 bases between them. In nucleotides, the CDR3 is TGTGCCAGCAGCGCAGGACACTCGAACACCGGGGAGCTGTTTTTT. This gives the protein CASSAGHSNTGELFF.